Listed below are T cell receptor beta chains from one sample, sequenced in a study of control samples from healthy donors and cancer patients. The method was immunoSEQ multiplex PCR; TCRdb's version includes in-frame clones alone and lacks a portion of them. In the table there are about 51,000 clones, about 80% of which are singletons. Input material: blood. The receptors come from a man in his sixties or seventies in good health. Both conserved end residues are part of each CDR3. Each record gives: D gene, V gene, clone size, J gene, CDR3 protein, CDR3 DNA. The D gene is left open where the match is weak. Clone size is not always given. Where it is, it says once, few, many or a class for expanded clones.

>NA|TRBV7-3|NA|TRBJ1-2
CASSPAGSDGYTF
TGTGCCAGCAGCCCAGCAGGGTCCGATGGCTACACCTTC
>NA|TRBV24-1|NA|TRBJ1-1
CATRGGSTEAFF
TGTGCCACCAGGGGAGGGTCCACTGAAGCTTTCTTT
>NA|TRBV28|NA|TRBJ1-1
CASSFQGMKNTEAFF
TGTGCCAGCAGTTTTCAGGGTATGAAGAACACTGAAGCTTTCTTT
>TRBD1|TRBV6-5|few|TRBJ2-7
CASSFRDSTYEQYF
TGTGCCAGCAGCTTCCGGGACAGTACCTACGAGCAGTACTTC
>TRBD1|TRBV5-1|NA|TRBJ2-7
CASSPQGAYEQYF
TGCGCCAGCAGCCCACAGGGGGCCTACGAGCAGTACTTC
>TRBD1|TRBV19|NA|TRBJ1-5
CASNLGWDRGQGQPQHF
TGTGCCAGCAATCTGGGGTGGGACAGGGGGCAGGGTCAGCCCCAGCATTTT
>TRBD1|TRBV5-1|NA|TRBJ1-1
CASSLTGEGGTEAFF
TGCGCCAGCAGCTTAACAGGGGAGGGAGGCACTGAAGCTTTCTTT
>TRBD2|TRBV11-2|NA|TRBJ2-7
CASSLERAGSYEQYF
TGTGCCAGCAGCTTAGAACGAGCGGGGAGCTACGAGCAGTACTTC
>TRBD1|TRBV28|few|TRBJ1-1
CASSLFTTGGFKDTEAFF
TGTGCCAGCAGTTTATTTACGACAGGGGGCTTCAAGGACACTGAAGCTTTCTTT
>TRBD1|TRBV15|NA|TRBJ2-2
CATSRFQGAGFSGELFF
TGTGCCACCAGCAGGTTCCAGGGGGCGGGATTCTCCGGGGAGCTGTTTTTT
>TRBD1|TRBV2|once|TRBJ1-2
CASSVGQGRGYTF
TGTGCCAGCAGTGTGGGACAGGGTAGGGGCTACACCTTC
>TRBD2|TRBV7-3|NA|TRBJ2-1
CASSLYLTSGTNEQFF
TGTGCCAGCAGCTTATATTTGACTAGCGGGACTAATGAGCAGTTCTTC
>NA|TRBV29-1|NA|TRBJ2-5
CSVARQGLGTQYF
TGCAGCGTCGCGAGACAGGGACTAGGGACCCAGTACTTC
>TRBD2|TRBV6-5|NA|TRBJ2-7
CASSRSGSERYEQYF
TGTGCCAGCAGTCGTAGCGGGAGCGAGCGCTACGAGCAGTACTTC
>TRBD2|TRBV7-2|NA|TRBJ2-1
CASSYLAGTYNEQFF
TGTGCCAGCAGCTACCTAGCGGGGACCTACAATGAGCAGTTCTTC
>NA|TRBV5-5|NA|TRBJ1-5
CASSFGPTGSQPQHF
TGTGCCAGCAGCTTCGGCCCTACAGGGTCCCAGCCCCAGCATTTT
>NA|TRBV28|NA|TRBJ2-5
CASSSLRETQYF
TGTGCCAGCAGTTCCTTAAGAGAGACCCAGTACTTC
>NA|TRBV15|NA|TRBJ1-5
CATSKGLILSNQPQHF
TGTGCCACCAGCAAAGGACTGATCCTTAGCAATCAGCCCCAGCATTTT
>NA|TRBV6-6|NA|TRBJ2-7
CASSYGRPSDYEQYF
TGTGCCAGCAGTTACGGGAGGCCCTCTGACTACGAGCAGTACTTC
>NA|TRBV7-2|NA|TRBJ2-7
CASSFSGVGAYEQYF
TGTGCCAGCAGCTTTTCAGGGGTGGGGGCCTACGAGCAGTACTTC
>TRBD2|TRBV6-5|NA|TRBJ2-1
CASSYGGDLNEQFF
TGTGCCAGCAGTTATGGGGGGGACCTTAATGAGCAGTTCTTC
>NA|TRBV28|NA|TRBJ1-6
CASSPRNSPLHF
TGTGCCAGCAGCCCAAGGAATTCACCCCTCCACTTT
>NA|TRBV28|NA|TRBJ2-1
CASSFVGTYNEQFF
TGTGCCAGCAGTTTCGTAGGTACCTACAATGAGCAGTTCTTC
>TRBD2|TRBV7-9|NA|TRBJ2-3
CASSLYRIPAGGTDTQYF
TGTGCCAGCAGCTTATATCGAATCCCGGCGGGGGGCACAGATACGCAGTATTTT
>NA|TRBV5-1|NA|TRBJ1-5
CASSLDPGSGNQPQHF
TGCGCCAGCAGCTTGGACCCAGGGAGTGGCAATCAGCCCCAGCATTTT
>TRBD1|TRBV5-1|NA|TRBJ1-3
CASRWGTGVSTIYF
TGCGCCAGCAGGTGGGGGACAGGGGTCAGCACCATATATTTT
>TRBD2|TRBV19|NA|TRBJ2-3
CASSSDLSGRGEDTQYF
TGTGCCAGTAGTTCCGACCTTAGCGGGAGGGGTGAAGATACGCAGTATTTT
>TRBD2|TRBV5-1|NA|TRBJ2-1
CASSTGTSGMNEQFF
TGCGCCAGCAGCACCGGGACTAGCGGGATGAATGAGCAGTTCTTC
>NA|TRBV7-9|NA|TRBJ1-1
CASSLGPAENTEAFF
TGTGCCAGCAGCTTAGGGCCCGCAGAGAACACTGAAGCTTTCTTT
>NA|TRBV7-9|few|TRBJ1-6
CASSPYRDNSPLHF
TGTGCCAGCAGCCCCTACCGGGACAATTCACCCCTCCACTTT
>TRBD1|TRBV11-2|NA|TRBJ2-7
CASSGDRGGLRMTTMEQYF
TGTGCCAGCAGCGGAGACAGGGGCGGATTAAGGATGACTACGATGGAGCAGTACTTC
>TRBD2|TRBV2|NA|TRBJ2-2
CASSETSGSGELFF
TGTGCCAGCAGTGAGACTAGCGGGAGTGGGGAGCTGTTTTTT
>NA|TRBV5-1|once|TRBJ1-1
CASSLVPRPNTEAFF
TGCGCCAGCAGCTTAGTGCCCAGGCCGAACACTGAAGCTTTCTTT
>NA|TRBV30|NA|TRBJ2-4
CAWSGDTDIQYF
TGTGCCTGGAGCGGGGATACGGACATTCAGTACTTC
>TRBD1|TRBV6-5|NA|TRBJ2-1
CASSYDRGVNEQFF
TGTGCCAGCAGTTACGACAGGGGGGTAAATGAGCAGTTCTTC
>NA|TRBV18|NA|TRBJ1-4
CASSRDNEKLFF
TGTGCCAGCTCGCGTGATAATGAAAAACTGTTTTTT
>TRBD2|TRBV7-8|few|TRBJ2-1
CASSPRTSAQFF
TGTGCCAGCAGTCCAAGGACTAGCGCACAGTTCTTC
>TRBD1|TRBV4-1|NA|TRBJ2-5
CASSQDPGQGAGETQYF
TGCGCCAGCAGCCAAGATCCGGGACAGGGGGCAGGAGAGACCCAGTACTTC
>NA|TRBV24-1|NA|TRBJ2-3
CATSDLLWNGNTDTQYF
TGTGCCACCAGTGATTTGCTCTGGAACGGCAACACAGATACGCAGTATTTT
>TRBD1|TRBV7-2|NA|TRBJ1-1
CASRDQGDTEAFF
TGTGCCAGCAGAGACCAGGGGGACACTGAAGCTTTCTTT
>NA|TRBV4-1|NA|TRBJ1-2
CASSQGNGPRFNGYTF
TGCGCCAGCAGCCAGGGCAATGGGCCGCGGTTTAATGGCTACACCTTC
>TRBD1|TRBV6-6|NA|TRBJ1-2
CASSYGDRDYGYTF
TGTGCCAGCAGTTACGGCGACAGGGACTATGGCTACACCTTC
>TRBD2|TRBV13|NA|TRBJ2-3
CASSLTSGGRDTQYF
TGTGCCAGCAGCTTAACTAGCGGGGGGCGCGATACGCAGTATTTT
>NA|TRBV6-5|NA|TRBJ1-5
CASQDNLNQPQHF
TGTGCCAGCCAGGACAACCTAAATCAGCCCCAGCATTTT
>NA|TRBV7-9|NA|TRBJ1-4
CASSLTRVPEKLFF
TGTGCCAGCAGCCTTACCAGGGTCCCAGAAAAACTGTTTTTT
>TRBD1|TRBV18|once|TRBJ1-1
CASYSDRENTEAFF
TGTGCCAGCTACTCGGACAGGGAGAACACTGAAGCTTTCTTT
>TRBD2|TRBV28|NA|TRBJ2-5
CASSPAGLAGETQYF
TGTGCCAGCAGTCCCGCCGGACTAGCGGGAGAGACCCAGTACTTC
>NA|TRBV5-4|NA|TRBJ1-1
CASTPAGGAAEAFF
TGTGCCAGCACCCCGGCGGGCGGGGCAGCTGAAGCTTTCTTT
>NA|TRBV6-2/TRBV6-3|NA|TRBJ1-6
CASSPGTRPGSPLHF
TGTGCCAGCAGTCCCGGGACCCGGCCTGGTTCACCCCTCCACTTT
>TRBD1|TRBV2|NA|TRBJ1-2
CASNPGTGAGGYTF
TGTGCCAGCAACCCTGGGACAGGGGCGGGTGGCTACACCTTC
>TRBD2|TRBV10-3|few|TRBJ2-1
CAIQSGSSYNEQFF
TGTGCCATCCAGAGCGGGAGCTCCTACAATGAGCAGTTCTTC